This T cell receptor (beta chain) originates from a study of radiation and T cells in renal cell carcinoma. Study-wide results and caveats: From baseline, blood top tumor clonotypes peaked at 2 weeks post-radiation.

CDR3 length equals 14 residues. Germline V gene lookup returns CDR1 SGHKS and CDR2 YYEKEE (reference sequence). V dropped 4 bases and J dropped 7; count of bases not matched to a gene: 6. As for this clone: Its antigen is as yet unknown.

Here immunoSEQ multiplex PCR was the method, and the copy in TCRdb shows in-frame clones only, minus some. The profile shows approximately 150,000 clones, around nine tenths of them singletons. As for time point: blood 4 weeks post-SBRT, at nephrectomy. Documented treatment: 15 Gy SBRT to primary tumor, nephrectomy 4 weeks later. Nephrectomy followed 15 Gy stereotactic body radiation by 4 weeks. This TCR was sampled from a woman aged 45-65 years with renal cell carcinoma. The sequences come from blood, collected from a patient whose treatment included radiotherapy and nephrectomy. The rearrangement links TRBV5-5 to TRBJ2-2, with 8 bases identical to TRBD1. CDR3 protein: CASSADRAFGELFF. The CDR3 DNA sequence: TGTGCCAGCAGCGCGGACAGGGCTTTCGGGGAGCTGTTTTTT.